Included here is one T cell receptor beta chain sequence, with context. The sample belongs to a study of blood T cell repertoires in COVID-19. About the research overall: Sources were T cells, B-cell-depleted T cells, or PBMCs; the material itself was cDNA or gDNA.

Germline CDR1 SGHRS, CDR2 YFSETQ. Trimming removed 3 bases from V and 2 bases from J, with 23 bases in between. The CDR3 sequence is 18 residues long. Source study methods: The authors estimated nucleated cell counts from reference gene primer amplification. TCRdb keeps only in-frame clones here, not all; method: immunoSEQ multiplex PCR. V, J and clone size reflect that table, while D and trimming were determined from the DNA. This table holds approximately 350,000 clones, around nine tenths found once. It was during active infection that Seattle patients were enrolled and then longitudinally followed.

This TCR was recovered from a woman aged 70-85 years with COVID-19, enrolled during active disease. The gene calls are TRBV5-1 and TRBJ2-5; perhaps TRBD1 as D (6 bases). The sample comprised peripheral blood. The CDR3 loop reads CASSSGQGIHGPQETQYF. The CDR3 coding sequence is TGCGCCAGCAGCTCCGGGCAGGGGATCCATGGCCCACAAGAGACCCAGTACTTC.